Sequencing of this T cell receptor beta chain was carried out in a study of PD-L1 blockade in urothelial cancer. The wider study: Specimens of blood held a median count of approximately 150,000 T cells.

Points from the study as a whole: Pretreatment TCR clonality in blood, when below the median, was predictive of better survival.

As to time point: pretreatment peripheral blood. Notes on this clone: Its antigen is undetermined.

Spike-ins of synthetic TCR analog templates went into each PCR. Only in-frame clones appear in the TCRdb table, and some are missing; sequencing was by immunoSEQ multiplex PCR. The data hold 40,000 to 55,000 clones, with 70% to 90% observed a single time. V was pared by 3 bases and J by 5 bases, with 12 bases between. The V gene's germline CDR1 is SGHTA and CDR2 FQGNSA. The CDR3 is made up of 14 amino acids. The sequences come from PBMCs, collected around atezolizumab (anti-PD-L1) treatment. The receptor comes from a donor older than 35 with urothelial cancer. This chain links TRBV7-2 with TRBJ2-3, with D perhaps matching TRBD2 (5 bases). The CDR3 coding sequence is TGTGCCAGCAGCTTCGGACTCGCCATAGATACGCAGTATTTT. Protein product: CASSFGLAIDTQYF.